This T cell receptor (beta chain) was sequenced during a study of breast tumors, draining lymph nodes, adjacent tissues. Findings and caveats of the study: Luminal-like breast cancer showed significantly greater tumor-nontumor repertoire similarity than basal-like breast cancer did. Findings are consistent with lymph node origin and intratumoral expansion of most tumor T cells. That most tumor T cells come from lymph nodes remained unproven. Tumor TCR diversity was below lymph nodes but above nontumor tissue.

The CDR3 totals 15 residues. Between the trimmed V and J ends, which lost 6 bases and 1 base, there was a span of 10 bases. The germline V gene has CDR1 MNHNY and CDR2 SVGAGI (reference sequence). TCRdb recomputed calls from the multiplex PCR reads with MiXCR, one row per CDR3 protein. This sample yields approximately 140,000 distinct CDR3 sequences, of which approximately 32% are seen a single time; roughly 2.3% belongs to the top ten. This clonotype was recorded many times. As yet, its antigen is unknown. The lymph nodes were axillary draining lymph nodes from breast cancer patients. V usage is TRBV6-6 and J usage is TRBJ2-6; perhaps TRBD1 as D (7 bases). Sample: axillary lymph node tissue. The sequence came from a female donor with breast cancer. Some clones in this sample may be carry-over from other donors' samples. CDR3 in DNA: TGTGCCAGCAGGCGGGACAGTTCTGGGGCCAACGTCCTGACTTTC. Translated, it gives CASRRDSSGANVLTF.